The clone carrying this T cell receptor (beta chain) was counted between two and nine times. This entry belongs to a study of T cells in Graves' hyperthyroidism and ophthalmopathy. There were TCR beta CDR3 regions amplified from RNA transcripts. The TCR CDR3 was amplified in a first-round RT-PCR using the HTBI primer set. TCRdb re-analysed the multiplex PCR reads in MiXCR, keeping a single row per CDR3 protein. Of approximately 510,000 distinct CDR3 sequences in the sample, 20% are singletons; the top ten hold approximately 26%. Germline CDR1 and CDR2: LGHDT and YNNKEL (reference sequence). Deletions cut 0 bases from V and 10 bases from J, with 13 bases between. The CDR3 runs to 13 residues.

Sequencing used blood. The V gene is TRBV3-1, the J gene TRBJ2-7, with D maybe TRBD1 (7 bases). The TCR comes from a man between 18 and 35 years old with Graves' hyperthyroidism. The CDR3 region is CASSQDGGTEQYF. For the CDR3, the DNA is TGTGCCAGCAGCCAAGATGGGGGGACAGAACAGTACTTC.